Each of the 14 T cell receptor beta chains below was sequenced from the same sample in a study of T cell changes during pregnancy in multiple sclerosis. The repertoire was sequenced with immunoSEQ multiplex PCR; TCRdb's copy has only in-frame clones and lacks some. The data hold about 38,000 clones, with about 95% observed a single time. This specimen was CD4+ T cells from peripheral blood mononuclear cells, taken in the second trimester of pregnancy. These receptors all come from a female donor with multiple sclerosis, enrolled in a pregnancy study.

In its sample, this clone was seen once. V is TRBV5-5 and J is TRBJ2-3; 8 bases agree with TRBD1. This CDR3 has 16 residues. Germline CDR1 and CDR2: SGHKS and YYEKEE (reference sequence). V shed 3 bases, J shed 2 bases, and the junction held 8 bases outside the gene matches. Written as DNA, the CDR3 is TGTGCCAGCAGCTCCGGACGGGACAGGTTCACAGATACGCAGTATTTT. It is translated as CASSSGRDRFTDTQYF.

The V gene is TRBV7-9, the J gene TRBJ2-5, with D unclear. This CDR3 is 13 amino acids long. V lost 5 bases, J lost 4 bases, and 11 bases lay in between. The V gene's germline CDR1 is SEHNR and CDR2 FQNEAQ (reference sequence). CDR3 amino acids: CASSLVKPETQYF. The CDR3 region has the DNA TGTGCCAGCAGCCTCGTGAAGCCAGAGACCCAGTACTTC.

The chain has TRBV19 and TRBJ1-4; 11 bases map to TRBD1. The length of the CDR3 is 14 residues. Germline-derived CDR1 and CDR2 are LNHDA and SQIVND (reference sequence). The J segment lost 8 bases and the V segment lost 7 bases, leaving 6 bases of the junction unmatched. CDR3 sequence (DNA): TGTGCCAGTATTCGGACAGGGGGCGAGGAAAAACTGTTTTTT. Translating gives CASIRTGGEEKLFF.

The chain is built from TRBV5-6 and TRBJ1-3; D not resolved. Trimming pared 1 base from V and 0 bases from J, leaving 11 bases between. CDR1 and CDR2 (germline): SGHDT, YYEEEE. This CDR3 region has 16 residues. DNA of the CDR3: TGTGCCAGCAGCTTGCTAGGCCCTAACTCTGGAAACACCATATATTTT. The encoded protein is CASSLLGPNSGNTIYF.

This chain joins TRBV30 and TRBJ1-4, with 8 bases matching TRBD1. Trimming removed 0 bases from V and 8 bases from J; junction bases left unmatched: 11. Germline CDR1 and CDR2: GTSNPN and SVGIG (reference sequence). The CDR3 runs to 16 residues. DNA of the CDR3: TGTGCCTGGAGTGTATTCCGGACAGGGCCTCGGGAAAAACTGTTTTTT. It is translated as CAWSVFRTGPREKLFF.

The chain uses TRBV6-5 and TRBJ1-5; weak D call: TRBD1 (6 bases). This CDR3 is 14 amino acids long. Trimming removed 6 bases at V and 0 bases at J, with 9 bases between. Germline CDR1 is MNHEY and CDR2 is SVGAGI. The CDR3 here is CASSKQGSNQPQHF. CDR3 DNA: TGTGCCAGCAGCAAACAGGGTAGCAATCAGCCCCAGCATTTT.

This CDR3 reads CAWSVRLDNEQFF. The CDR3 bases are TGTGCCTGGAGTGTACGGCTAGACAATGAGCAGTTCTTC. The rearrangement links TRBV30 to TRBJ2-1; D unclear. CDR1 is GTSNPN and CDR2 is SVGIG in the germline V gene (reference sequence). V was clipped by 0 bases and J by 5 bases, with 8 bases between them. This CDR3 is built from 13 residues.

The chain is built from TRBV5-4 and TRBJ1-1; 7 bases line up with TRBD1. V was clipped by 3 bases and J by 0 bases; unmatched bases: 5. CDR3 size: 15 residues. Germline V CDR1 and CDR2: SGHNT, YYREEE (reference sequence). The CDR3 spells CASSSTGVLNTEAFF. The CDR3 coding sequence is TGTGCCAGCAGCTCAACAGGGGTTCTGAACACTGAAGCTTTCTTT.

CDR3 DNA: TGCGCCAGCAGCGGCAGAATCAGGGTTGACGAGCAGTACTTC. Its translation is CASSGRIRVDEQYF. The J gene is TRBJ2-7, the V gene TRBV10-2, with a tentative D call TRBD1 (5 bases). The CDR3 loop spans 14 amino acids. CDR1 and CDR2 from the germline V gene are WSHSY and SAAADI. V gave up 6 bases and J gave up 5 bases, with 17 bases separating them.

A single count supports this clone. This chain joins TRBV7-6 and TRBJ2-1, with TRBD1 matching over 9 bases. CDR1 and CDR2 (germline): SGHVS, FNYEAQ. Trimming removed 5 bases from V and 5 bases from J; junction bases left unmatched: 7. The CDR3 extends over 15 amino acids. In DNA, the CDR3 is TGTGCCAGCAGCCCTACGGGACAGGGAAACAATGAGCAGTTCTTC. Translating gives CASSPTGQGNNEQFF.

The rearrangement uses TRBV9 and TRBJ2-1; 7 positions agree with TRBD1. Germline assignment: CDR1 SGDLS and CDR2 YYNGEE. This CDR3 spans 15 amino acids. The V gene end was trimmed by 0 bases and the J gene end by 8 bases; junction bases not matched to a gene: 8. The CDR3 protein is CASSVDTGAGYEQFF. CDR3 coding DNA: TGTGCCAGCAGCGTAGACACAGGGGCTGGGTATGAGCAGTTCTTC.

As DNA, the CDR3 is TGTGCCAGCAGCCTTAGACAGGCCTTAGGGGGGGCCAACGTCCTGACTTTC. Its protein is CASSLRQALGGANVLTF. This chain connects TRBV9 to TRBJ2-6; tentative D call: TRBD1 (6 bases). V dropped 4 bases and J dropped 4 bases, with 18 bases sitting between them. This CDR3 spans 17 amino acids. The germline CDR1 and CDR2 sequences are SGDLS and YYNGEE.

The CDR3 DNA follows: TGTGCCAGTGCCGACAGGGGCGGCGACGAGCAGTACTTC. Its protein product is CASADRGGDEQYF. The chain joins TRBV19 to TRBJ2-7; 8 bases align to TRBD1. The ends lost 8 bases at V and 5 bases at J; junction bases unmatched: 8. This CDR3 region has 13 residues. Germline loops: CDR1 LNHDA, CDR2 SQIVND (reference sequence).

In this sample, this clone turned up once. The chain uses TRBV7-2 and TRBJ1-2, with a possible D match to TRBD1 (6 bases). Germline V gene sequence: CDR1 SGHTA, CDR2 FQGNSA. V lost 2 bases, J lost 3 bases, and 7 bases lay in between. The length of the CDR3 is 13 residues. CDR3 protein: CASSLRTDYGYTF. The CDR3 coding sequence is TGTGCCAGCAGCTTACGGACAGACTATGGCTACACCTTC.